The next 29 T cell receptor beta chains were all read from a single sample in a study of T cells in Graves' hyperthyroidism and ophthalmopathy. The CDR3 regions of TCR beta were amplified from RNA transcripts. The TCR CDR3 first-round RT-PCR relied on the HTBI primer set. TCRdb re-called the multiplex PCR reads with MiXCR, one entry per CDR3 protein. Here the sample spans hundreds of thousands of distinct CDR3 sequences, 35% to 40% being singletons. Material: blood. The receptors originated from a man aged 18 to 35 with Graves' hyperthyroidism.

With respect to this clonotype: This may be a read error, as it is one base from a much larger clone. The V gene is TRBV9, the J gene TRBJ1-4, with D hard to call. Per the germline V gene, CDR1 is SGDLS and CDR2 is YYNGEE. V dropped 0 bases and J dropped 4 bases, with 7 bases sitting between them. This CDR3 comprises 14 residues. The CDR3 loop reads CASSVGSGNEKLFF. The CDR3 DNA is TGTGCCAGCAGCGTAGGGTCGGGTAATGAAAAACTGTTTTTT.

This clonotype came up a few times. The V gene is TRBV7-9, the J gene TRBJ2-7; D is unresolved. The CDR3 has 15 amino acids. V lost 0 bases and J lost 2, with 11 bases in between. Germline loops: CDR1 SEHNR, CDR2 FQNEAQ (reference sequence). CDR3 residues: CASSLAHDFTYEQYF. The CDR3 DNA sequence: TGTGCCAGCAGCTTAGCGCACGATTTCACCTACGAGCAGTACTTC.

The chain joins TRBV27 to TRBJ2-7, with D perhaps TRBD2 (6 bases). The germline gives CDR1 MNHEY, CDR2 SMNVEV (reference sequence). The CDR3 length is 12 residues. With 7 bases removed from V and 6 bases from J, the gap between germline ends came to 13 bases. The CDR3 is CASIGGASEQYF. The CDR3 DNA reads TGTGCCAGCATCGGAGGGGCCAGCGAGCAGTACTTC.

Many counts were recorded for this clonotype. The rearrangement uses TRBV7-2 and TRBJ2-5, with 12 bases identical to TRBD1. CDR3 size: 15 residues. Germline CDR1 SGHTA, CDR2 FQGNSA. After removal of 1 base from V and 4 bases from J, the junction contained 1 base not matched to a gene. The CDR3 protein is CASSLGGQGAETQYF. The CDR3, as DNA: TGTGCCAGCAGCTTAGGGGGACAGGGGGCAGAGACCCAGTACTTC.

This clonotype was observed many times. The chain combines TRBV7-2 with TRBJ2-2; TRBD2 might be the D (6 bases). The CDR3 is 15 residues long. Germline values: CDR1 SGHTA, CDR2 FQGNSA. Trimming removed 0 bases from V and 3 bases from J, with 8 bases in between. CDR3 in DNA: TGTGCCAGCAGCTTAGCGGGACTTTACACCGGGGAGCTGTTTTTT. It encodes CASSLAGLYTGELFF.

This chain joins TRBV25-1 and TRBJ1-4; 8 bases line up with TRBD1. The length of the CDR3 is 17 residues. With 7 bases clipped from V and 0 bases from J, the junction kept 10 bases outside the gene matches. Germline V lookup: CDR1 MGHDK, CDR2 SYGVNS. CDR3 sequence reads: CASTGGQGAATNEKLFF. The CDR3 nucleotides read TGTGCCAGCACCGGGGGGCAGGGGGCGGCAACTAATGAAAAACTGTTTTTT.

V gene TRBV20-1 combines with J gene TRBJ2-7; D not resolved. CDR3 length equals 14 residues. V lost 3 bases and J 0 bases, leaving 12 bases between the germline ends. CDR1 and CDR2 from the germline V gene are DFQATT and SNEGSKA (reference sequence). The CDR3 DNA reads as TGCAGTGCTAGGGGCGAGGCTTTCTCCTACGAGCAGTACTTC. Translated: CSARGEAFSYEQYF.

The chain is built from TRBV12-3 or TRBV12-4 and TRBJ1-1; maybe TRBD1 (6 bases). V shed 5 bases and J shed 7 bases, with 20 bases lying between them. The CDR3 runs to 15 residues. CDR3 DNA sequence: TGTGCCAGCAGTCCGGGACACCGAAAGACAAGTGAAGCTTTCTTT. It encodes CASSPGHRKTSEAFF.

V gene TRBV15 combines with J gene TRBJ1-6, with D uncertain. Deletions cut 5 bases from V and 3 bases from J, with 5 bases between. Per the germline V gene, CDR1 is LNHNV and CDR2 is YYDKDF (reference sequence). This CDR3 has 13 residues. CDR3 protein: CATSGHYNSPLHF. CDR3 in DNA: TGTGCCACCAGCGGGCACTATAATTCACCCCTCCACTTT.

As for this clonotype: A clone one base away is much larger, so this may be a read error. This likely comes from a read error, as the CDR3 has no conserved phenylalanine or tryptophan at its end. The chain carries TRBV29-1 and TRBJ1-5; no clear D gene. Germline V CDR1 and CDR2: SQVTM, ANQGSEA. The CDR3 consists of 14 residues. Trimming shortened V by 3 bases and J by 9 bases, and 18 bases separated the two germline ends. The CDR3 here is CSVDSGQLGSPQHL. Written as DNA, the CDR3 is TGCAGCGTTGACAGCGGGCAGCTGGGATCGCCCCAGCATTTG.

This clonotype has a count of ten or more. V usage is TRBV5-1 and J usage is TRBJ2-5; a possible D gene is TRBD1 (5 bases). Germline V lookup: CDR1 SGHRS, CDR2 YFSETQ. The CDR3 length is 14 residues. Trimming left V 0 bases short and J 1 base short, with 7 bases between. CDR3 protein: CASSLGQIQETQYF. The DNA of the CDR3 is TGCGCCAGCAGCTTGGGACAGATCCAAGAGACCCAGTACTTC.

This clonotype was recorded a few times. The chain employs TRBV5-1 and TRBJ1-6; TRBD1 agrees at 7 bases. The length of the CDR3 is 16 residues. Germline loops: CDR1 SGHRS, CDR2 YFSETQ. J lost 7 bases, V lost 5 bases, and 12 bases had no gene match. CDR3 protein: CASSSDWTGGNSPLHF. The CDR3 DNA reads TGCGCCAGCAGTTCTGACTGGACAGGAGGAAATTCACCCCTCCACTTT.

This clonotype was picked up many times. The chain uses TRBV29-1 and TRBJ2-7; perhaps TRBD2 as D (5 bases). In germline, CDR1 is SQVTM, CDR2 ANQGSEA. V was cut by 4 bases and J by 0 bases, with 7 bases left in between. This CDR3 is built from 12 residues. The CDR3 DNA reads TGCAGCGTTGCCACTAGCTCCTACGAGCAGTACTTC. The encoded protein is CSVATSSYEQYF.

This chain links TRBV20-1 with TRBJ2-7, with TRBD1 matching over 10 bases. CDR3 length: 13 residues. CDR1 is DFQATT, CDR2 SNEGSKA, per germline (reference sequence). Losses at the gene ends were 3 bases for V and 4 bases for J; bases not matched to a gene: 3. In DNA, the CDR3 is TGCAGTGCTAGGGGGACAGGGGAGTACGAGCAGTACTTC. Translating it yields CSARGTGEYEQYF.

This clonotype was observed many times. The chain employs TRBV14 and TRBJ1-6; 7 positions match TRBD1. The CDR3 is 15 amino acids. Germline assignment: CDR1 SGHDN and CDR2 FVKESK. J gave up 6 bases and V 3 bases, and 5 bases lay outside the gene matches. Here the CDR3 reads CASSHQGQLNSPLHF. The CDR3 DNA reads TGTGCCAGCAGCCATCAGGGACAGCTTAATTCACCCCTCCACTTT.

The chain links TRBV9 to TRBJ2-2; 8 positions match TRBD2. The CDR3 sequence is 14 residues long. Germline trimming cut 7 bases from V and 7 bases from J; bases unmatched to any gene: 9. Germline values: CDR1 SGDLS, CDR2 YYNGEE. Here the CDR3 reads CASGKRELGGELFF. Written as DNA, the CDR3 is TGTGCCAGCGGTAAGCGGGAGCTTGGCGGGGAGCTGTTTTTT.

This clonotype was recorded many times. The chain employs TRBV25-1 and TRBJ1-1; perhaps TRBD1 as D (5 bases). Deletions cut 3 bases from V and 3 bases from J, with 20 bases between. CDR3 length: 17 amino acids. Germline CDR1 MGHDK, CDR2 SYGVNS. In nucleotides, the CDR3 is TGTGCCAGCAGTGAGGGGGACGCCAAGTGGGGATACACTGAAGCTTTCTTT. The encoded protein is CASSEGDAKWGYTEAFF.

This clonotype has a single count. The V gene is TRBV9, the J gene TRBJ1-2; 7 nucleotides line up with TRBD1. V gave up 0 bases and J gave up 4 bases; unmatched junction bases: 9. This CDR3 has 16 residues. CDR1 is SGDLS, CDR2 YYNGEE, per germline. CDR3 region: CASSVGGQDDLYGYTF. The CDR3 DNA reads as TGTGCCAGCAGCGTAGGTGGACAGGATGACCTCTATGGCTACACCTTC.

The V call is TRBV5-1, the J call TRBJ2-5, with a tentative D call TRBD1 (8 bases). Germline CDR1 is SGHRS and CDR2 is YFSETQ. CDR3 length: 16 residues. The V end lost 3 bases, the J end lost 3 bases, and 18 bases lay between the germline ends. CDR3 DNA: TGCGCCAGCAGCTCCGCAGGGGGCCGGGGGGAAGAGACCCAGTACTTC. Its protein product is CASSSAGGRGEETQYF. The variable domain in full, completed from reference TRBV5-1 and TRBJ2-5, reads KAGVTQTPRYLIKTRGQQVTLSCSPISGHRSVSWYQQTPGQGLQFLFEYFSETQRNKGNFPGRFSGRQFSNSRSEMNVSTLELGDSALYLCASSSAGGRGEETQYFGPGTRLLVL.

The CDR3 DNA sequence: TGCAGCGTTGTGGAGGGACTAGCGGGGGGGCGGAATTACGAGCAGTACTTC. Its protein product is CSVVEGLAGGRNYEQYF. The chain joins TRBV29-1 to TRBJ2-7, with 16 bases fitting TRBD2. The germline V gene encodes CDR1 SQVTM and CDR2 ANQGSEA. The CDR3 runs to 17 residues. V lost 4 bases to trimming and J lost 4 bases; unmatched junction nucleotides: 10.

The chain links TRBV5-1 to TRBJ1-1; a weak D match, TRBD1 (5 bases). Germline V gives CDR1 SGHRS, CDR2 YFSETQ. This CDR3 is 14 amino acids long. Trimming stripped 0 bases from V and 4 bases from J, with 10 bases between. CDR3 sequence reads: CASSLERGGTEAFF. The CDR3 bases are TGCGCCAGCAGCTTGGAGCGGGGCGGCACTGAAGCTTTCTTT.

The V and J genes are TRBV7-2 and TRBJ2-7, with D possibly being TRBD2 (6 bases). The germline V gene has CDR1 SGHTA and CDR2 FQGNSA. The CDR3 loop spans 15 amino acids. The V end lost 5 bases, the J end lost 2 bases, and 16 bases lay between the germline ends. The CDR3, as DNA: TGTGCCAGCAGCCCGGGAGCCAGCGGACCCTACGAGCAGTACTTC. Translating gives CASSPGASGPYEQYF.

The chain is built from TRBV7-9 and TRBJ2-2; D could derive from TRBD1 or TRBD2 (5 bases each). This CDR3 region has 17 residues. V gave up 2 bases and J gave up 2 bases, with 15 bases separating them. Germline CDR1 is SEHNR and CDR2 is FQNEAQ (reference sequence). Written as DNA, the CDR3 is TGTGCCAGCAGCTTAATGGGGGTCGGAAAAAACACCGGGGAGCTGTTTTTT. Translating it yields CASSLMGVGKNTGELFF.

This clonotype was seen more than once but under ten times. The J gene is TRBJ1-4, the V gene TRBV29-1; possibly TRBD1 for D (6 bases). CDR3 length equals 17 residues. Looked up from germline, CDR1 is SQVTM and CDR2 is ANQGSEA. The V gene lost 4 bases and the J gene lost 14 bases, with 32 bases spanning the gap. The DNA for the CDR3 is TGCAGCGTTGGGGGGCAGAACCTTAGGACGGAAAGGGGGGGGCTGTTTTTT. Its translation is CSVGGQNLRTERGGLFF.

This chain joins TRBV4-1 and TRBJ1-2; tentatively, D is TRBD1 (6 bases). V was pared by 7 bases and J by 6 bases, with 15 bases between. The CDR3 has 13 residues. Germline V gene data show CDR1 as MGHRA and CDR2 as YSYEKL. CDR3 sequence reads: CASNRDGSNGYTF. The CDR3 nucleotides read TGCGCCAGCAACAGGGACGGCTCCAATGGCTACACCTTC.

The chain couples TRBV25-1 to TRBJ1-4; possible D gene TRBD1, 5 bases. V was trimmed by 4 bases and J by 7 bases, leaving 19 bases between them. The germline V gene encodes CDR1 MGHDK and CDR2 SYGVNS. This CDR3 comprises 16 residues. CDR3 DNA sequence: TGTGCCAGCAGTGCTAGGGGTCTGGGGAAGGGTGAAAAACTGTTTTTT. Encoded protein: CASSARGLGKGEKLFF.

This clonotype came up a few times. V gene TRBV12-3 or TRBV12-4 combines with J gene TRBJ1-2; a possible D gene is TRBD1 (6 bases). V lost 7 bases and J lost 2, with 11 bases in between. The CDR3 spans 13 residues. This CDR3 reads CASNPGTNYGYTF. The CDR3 coding sequence is TGTGCCAGCAATCCCGGGACAAACTATGGCTACACCTTC.

This chain links TRBV25-1 with TRBJ2-2, with D uncertain. Germline loops: CDR1 MGHDK, CDR2 SYGVNS. Trimming shortened V by 8 bases and J by 4 bases, and 17 bases separated the two germline ends. CDR3 size: 15 residues. CDR3 loop: CASFLAATFTGELFF. The CDR3 DNA sequence: TGTGCCAGCTTCCTGGCCGCCACCTTCACCGGGGAGCTGTTTTTT.

This clonotype showed up many times. V and J are TRBV29-1 and TRBJ1-2; 7 nucleotides match TRBD1. There are 12 residues in the CDR3. J was trimmed by 6 bases and V by 5 bases; bases with no gene match: 6. The germline V gene encodes CDR1 SQVTM and CDR2 ANQGSEA. CDR3 nucleotide sequence: TGCAGCGTTAGGGGGCCTGGCCATGGCTACACCTTC. Translating it yields CSVRGPGHGYTF.